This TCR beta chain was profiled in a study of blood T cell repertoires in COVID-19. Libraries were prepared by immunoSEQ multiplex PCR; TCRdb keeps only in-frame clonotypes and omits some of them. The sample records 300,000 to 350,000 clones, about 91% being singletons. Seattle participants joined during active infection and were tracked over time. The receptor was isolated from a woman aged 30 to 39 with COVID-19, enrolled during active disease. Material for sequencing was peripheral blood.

The CDR3, as DNA: TGTGCCAGCAGCTCGGCAGGGGGCTCGGATACGCAGTATTTT. Translating it yields CASSSAGGSDTQYF. J is TRBJ2-3 and V is TRBV11-3; 8 bases map to TRBD1. V lost 4 bases and J lost 6; bases outside the gene matches: 6. The CDR3 has 14 amino acids. The germline CDR1 and CDR2 sequences are SGHNT and YENEEA. Supplemented by reference TRBV11-3 and TRBJ2-3, the full variable domain reads EAGVVQSPRYKIIEKKQPVAFWCNPISGHNTLYWYLQNLGQGPELLIRYENEEAVDDSQLPKDRFSAERLKGVDSTLKIQPAELGDSAVYLCASSSAGGSDTQYFGPGTRLTVL.